This entry describes one TCR beta chain. Its target is not known. This sample stems from a study of spatial heterogeneity in lung cancer. General observations from the study: Detection of ubiquitous tumor TCRs in blood was higher at resection than follow-up.

This sample's time point: sample taken at primary tumor resection. Whole RNA was taken from tumor, nontumor lung or frozen PBMC; it was then sequenced unsorted. 55 to 80 TRACERx patients with early, untreated non-small cell lung cancer donated samples. Every TCR cDNA molecule carried a tag that served as a unique molecular identifier. TCRdb itself ran the 5' RACE reads through MiXCR, one entry per CDR3 protein. The sample yields about 45,000 distinct CDR3 sequences, 10% to 15% seen once. Germline CDR1 is SGHAT and CDR2 is FQDESV (reference sequence). This CDR3 comprises 14 residues. V gave up 5 bases and J gave up 6 bases; unmatched junction bases: 8.

The J gene is TRBJ1-1, the V gene TRBV11-1, with 8 bases lining up with TRBD1. This clonotype was obtained from a female donor with early-stage non-small cell lung cancer. The source was PBMCs, collected at surgery. CDR3 sequence: CASSSDRGGPEAFF. The CDR3 nucleotides read TGTGCCAGCAGCAGCGACAGGGGAGGACCTGAAGCTTTCTTT. Together with reference TRBV11-1 and TRBJ1-1, the CDR3 gives the full variable domain: EAEVAQSPRYKITEKSQAVAFWCDPISGHATLYWYRQILGQGPELLVQFQDESVVDDSQLPKDRFSAERLKGVDSTLKIQPAELGDSAMYLCASSSDRGGPEAFFGQGTRLTVV.